These T cell receptor beta chains were read from a single sample in a study of cytomegalovirus exposure and HLA in healthy donors. TCRdb's table, derived via immunoSEQ multiplex PCR, lists solely in-frame clones and lacks some. The sample has approximately 190,000 clones, roughly four fifths seen once; the top ten hold under 0.9%. Sequencing was performed on PBMCs. The source of these receptors is a woman under 30 in good health and CMV-seronegative. Both conserved end residues are part of each CDR3. Fields, in order: J gene, clone size, D gene, V gene, CDR3 DNA, CDR3 protein. D genes are given only for firm matches. Not every row has a clone size; where given, it reads once, few, many or a size class.

TRBJ1-2 NA NA TRBV7-6 TGTGCCAGCAGCCAGGGGCAGGGGCGAGTGGGCTATGGCTACACCTTC CASSQGQGRVGYGYTF
TRBJ2-1 NA NA TRBV29-1 TGCAGCGTTGAAGTAGAGGGGGTCTACAATGAGCAGTTCTTC CSVEVEGVYNEQFF
TRBJ2-7 NA NA TRBV28 TGTGCCAGCAGGTTGGAGACGCTTGGGGGGTCCTACGAGCAGTACTTC CASRLETLGGSYEQYF
TRBJ2-3 NA NA TRBV6-1 TGTGCCAGCAGTGAAGCTTCGCGGACTTACACAGATACGCAGTATTTT CASSEASRTYTDTQYF
TRBJ1-1 NA TRBD1 TRBV10-3 TGTGCCATCCAACAGGGGATGAACACTGAAGCTTTCTTT CAIQQGMNTEAFF
TRBJ1-2 NA NA TRBV6-9 TGTGCCAGCAGCCACAGGGAGGGGCCTAACTATGGCTACACCTTC CASSHREGPNYGYTF
TRBJ2-7 NA NA TRBV13 TGTGCCAGCAGCTTAGCGGGCTCCTACGAGCAGTACTTC CASSLAGSYEQYF
TRBJ2-1 few TRBD2 TRBV19 TGTGCCAGTAGATCGGGACTAGTATTCGCCTACAATGAGCAGTTCTTC CASRSGLVFAYNEQFF
TRBJ2-1 NA NA TRBV6-6 TGTGCCAGCAGCCGGGACTCAGCTGTGAATGAGCAGTTCTTC CASSRDSAVNEQFF
TRBJ1-2 NA NA TRBV2 TGTGCCAGCAGTGAGGTACCGGGCTATGGCTACACCTTC CASSEVPGYGYTF
TRBJ2-2 NA NA TRBV6-5 TGTGCCAGCAAGTGGCGGGATCCACCCACCGGGGAGCTGTTTTTT CASKWRDPPTGELFF
TRBJ1-2 few NA TRBV6-5 TGTGCCAGCAGTCTACACAGGGATGCCTATGGCTACACCTTC CASSLHRDAYGYTF
TRBJ1-1 NA NA TRBV7-9 TGTGCCAGCAGCTTAGGACAGAACACTGAAGCTTTCTTT CASSLGQNTEAFF
TRBJ2-2 NA NA TRBV7-9 TGTGCCAGCAGCCACCGGGACTTGAGCACCGGGGAGCTGTTTTTT CASSHRDLSTGELFF
TRBJ1-4 once NA TRBV5-8 TGTGCCAGCACCGATCAGGGTGAAAAACTGTTTTTT CASTDQGEKLFF
TRBJ1-6 NA NA TRBV19 TGTGCCAGTAAGTGGGCAGGGGTAAATTCACCCCTCCACTTT CASKWAGVNSPLHF